Listed below are T cell receptor beta chains from one sample, sequenced in a study of blood T cell repertoires in COVID-19. Method: immunoSEQ multiplex PCR; TCRdb's copy keeps in-frame clones and lacks some. The sample lists around 370,000 clones, roughly 91% occurring once. Sequenced input: PBMCs or T cells enriched from blood (not recorded which). The receptors originated from a woman younger than 35 who had recovered from COVID-19. The CDR3 runs from the conserved cysteine through the conserved F or W. Fields, in order: V gene, D gene, CDR3 length, clone size, J gene, CDR3 protein, CDR3 DNA. A D gene is named only where the DNA matches it firmly. Not all rows give a size; the values are once, few, many and, for expanded clones, a class.

v_call: TRBV29-1; d_call: .; cdr3_length: 13; clone_size: .; j_call: TRBJ1-2; cdr3_aa: CSVEDRAGYGYTF; cdr3_nt: TGCAGCGTTGAAGATCGGGCGGGCTATGGCTACACCTTC
v_call: TRBV12-5; d_call: TRBD2; cdr3_length: 14; clone_size: .; j_call: TRBJ2-7; cdr3_aa: CASVAGGLSYEQYF; cdr3_nt: TGTGCTAGTGTCGCGGGGGGCCTCTCCTACGAGCAGTACTTC
v_call: TRBV6-6; d_call: .; cdr3_length: 15; clone_size: .; j_call: TRBJ2-3; cdr3_aa: CASSRSDTRTDTQYF; cdr3_nt: TGTGCCAGCAGTCGGTCGGACACGCGCACAGATACGCAGTATTTT
v_call: TRBV25-1; d_call: .; cdr3_length: 12; clone_size: .; j_call: TRBJ2-7; cdr3_aa: CASSESGEEQYF; cdr3_nt: TGTGCCAGCAGTGAATCGGGGGAGGAGCAGTACTTC
v_call: TRBV27; d_call: .; cdr3_length: 15; clone_size: .; j_call: TRBJ2-3; cdr3_aa: CASSLVTDSADTQYF; cdr3_nt: TGTGCCAGCAGTTTAGTAACCGATTCGGCAGATACGCAGTATTTT
v_call: TRBV12-5; d_call: .; cdr3_length: 15; clone_size: .; j_call: TRBJ2-2; cdr3_aa: CASGLGLQTTGELFF; cdr3_nt: TGTGCTAGTGGTTTGGGACTTCAGACCACCGGGGAGCTGTTTTTT
v_call: TRBV23-1; d_call: TRBD1; cdr3_length: 18; clone_size: few; j_call: TRBJ1-2; cdr3_aa: CASSQGTVLQPLSGGYTF; cdr3_nt: TGCGCCAGCAGTCAAGGGACAGTCCTCCAGCCTTTATCGGGGGGCTACACCTTC
v_call: TRBV6-2/TRBV6-3; d_call: .; cdr3_length: 18; clone_size: .; j_call: TRBJ2-7; cdr3_aa: CASNYIPSQNLFSYEQYF; cdr3_nt: TGTGCCAGCAATTACATACCCTCACAGAATCTGTTCTCCTACGAGCAGTACTTC
v_call: TRBV10-3; d_call: TRBD1; cdr3_length: 14; clone_size: .; j_call: TRBJ2-1; cdr3_aa: CAIKNPDRYNEQFF; cdr3_nt: TGTGCCATCAAGAACCCGGACAGGTACAATGAGCAGTTCTTC
v_call: TRBV2; d_call: .; cdr3_length: 13; clone_size: .; j_call: TRBJ1-1; cdr3_aa: CASSSTGDTEAFF; cdr3_nt: TGTGCCAGCAGTTCCACAGGAGACACTGAAGCTTTCTTT
v_call: TRBV7-2; d_call: .; cdr3_length: 14; clone_size: .; j_call: TRBJ1-1; cdr3_aa: CASSLGGGGTEAFF; cdr3_nt: TGTGCCAGCAGCTTAGGGGGAGGGGGCACTGAAGCTTTCTTT
v_call: TRBV5-1; d_call: .; cdr3_length: 16; clone_size: .; j_call: TRBJ1-6; cdr3_aa: CASSLLSSARNSPLHF; cdr3_nt: TGCGCCAGCAGCCTCCTTTCGAGCGCCCGTAATTCACCCCTCCACTTT
v_call: TRBV27; d_call: .; cdr3_length: 16; clone_size: .; j_call: TRBJ2-3; cdr3_aa: CASNIQGGGHPDTQYF; cdr3_nt: TGTGCCAGCAACATACAGGGGGGGGGCCACCCAGATACGCAGTATTTT
v_call: TRBV6-5; d_call: TRBD1; cdr3_length: 14; clone_size: once; j_call: TRBJ2-7; cdr3_aa: CASYRGQGSYEQYF; cdr3_nt: TGTGCCTCCTACCGGGGACAGGGGAGCTACGAGCAGTACTTC
v_call: TRBV7-2; d_call: TRBD2; cdr3_length: 17; clone_size: .; j_call: TRBJ2-1; cdr3_aa: CASSSQRGRGVYNEQFF; cdr3_nt: TGTGCCAGCAGCTCCCAGCGGGGGCGGGGGGTATACAATGAGCAGTTCTTC
v_call: TRBV6-5; d_call: .; cdr3_length: 15; clone_size: .; j_call: TRBJ2-1; cdr3_aa: CASSLQGPSYNEQFF; cdr3_nt: TGTGCCAGCAGTCTACAGGGACCATCCTACAATGAGCAGTTCTTC
v_call: TRBV5-1; d_call: .; cdr3_length: 13; clone_size: .; j_call: TRBJ1-2; cdr3_aa: CASSLEGGSGYTF; cdr3_nt: TGCGCCAGCAGTCTGGAGGGTGGAAGCGGCTACACCTTC
v_call: TRBV6-6; d_call: .; cdr3_length: 16; clone_size: once; j_call: TRBJ2-5; cdr3_aa: CASSYSIAGGQETQYF; cdr3_nt: TGTGCCAGCAGTTACTCGATTGCCGGGGGCCAAGAGACCCAGTACTTC
v_call: TRBV19; d_call: TRBD1; cdr3_length: 12; clone_size: few; j_call: TRBJ1-2; cdr3_aa: CASALQGQGYTF; cdr3_nt: TGTGCCAGTGCATTACAGGGGCAGGGCTACACCTTC
v_call: TRBV6-2/TRBV6-3; d_call: .; cdr3_length: 15; clone_size: once; j_call: TRBJ2-7; cdr3_aa: CASSYNVDSTHEQYF; cdr3_nt: TGTGCCAGCAGTTACAATGTGGACTCGACTCACGAGCAGTACTTC
v_call: TRBV16; d_call: .; cdr3_length: 15; clone_size: .; j_call: TRBJ1-1; cdr3_aa: CASSLSGGNRIQAFF; cdr3_nt: TGTGCCAGCAGCCTATCCGGGGGGAACAGGATTCAAGCTTTCTTT
v_call: TRBV15; d_call: TRBD1; cdr3_length: 17; clone_size: .; j_call: TRBJ2-3; cdr3_aa: CATSRGRTGGLTDTQYF; cdr3_nt: TGTGCCACCAGCAGAGGGAGGACAGGGGGCTTGACAGATACGCAGTATTTT
v_call: TRBV14; d_call: .; cdr3_length: 16; clone_size: .; j_call: TRBJ1-1; cdr3_aa: CASSRALRTVNTEAFF; cdr3_nt: TGTGCCAGCAGTCGTGCCCTACGGACAGTGAACACTGAAGCTTTCTTT
v_call: TRBV9; d_call: .; cdr3_length: 14; clone_size: .; j_call: TRBJ1-1; cdr3_aa: CASSVGGMNTEAFF; cdr3_nt: TGTGCCAGCAGCGTAGGGGGCATGAACACTGAAGCTTTCTTT
v_call: TRBV19; d_call: TRBD1; cdr3_length: 15; clone_size: .; j_call: TRBJ2-7; cdr3_aa: CASGDRTPSSYEQYF; cdr3_nt: TGTGCCAGCGGGGACAGGACCCCGAGCTCCTACGAGCAGTACTTC
v_call: TRBV6-1; d_call: .; cdr3_length: 12; clone_size: .; j_call: TRBJ2-7; cdr3_aa: CASSLAGDEQYF; cdr3_nt: TGTGCCAGCTCTTTGGCAGGGGACGAGCAGTACTTC
v_call: TRBV5-6; d_call: TRBD1; cdr3_length: 17; clone_size: once; j_call: TRBJ2-3; cdr3_aa: CASSLVVDREMTDTQYF; cdr3_nt: TGTGCCAGCAGCTTGGTAGTTGACAGGGAGATGACAGATACGCAGTATTTT
v_call: TRBV6-1; d_call: .; cdr3_length: 14; clone_size: once; j_call: TRBJ2-7; cdr3_aa: CASSEGTRVAEQYF; cdr3_nt: TGTGCCAGCAGTGAAGGGACCAGGGTTGCGGAGCAGTACTTC
v_call: TRBV7-9; d_call: .; cdr3_length: 16; clone_size: .; j_call: TRBJ1-1; cdr3_aa: CASSYYRQDENTEAFF; cdr3_nt: TGTGCCAGCAGCTATTACCGACAGGACGAGAACACTGAAGCTTTCTTT
v_call: TRBV5-1; d_call: TRBD1; cdr3_length: 18; clone_size: .; j_call: TRBJ1-5; cdr3_aa: CASLAFGTDDYSNQPQHF; cdr3_nt: TGCGCCAGCCTCGCTTTCGGGACAGACGATTATAGCAATCAGCCCCAGCATTTT
v_call: TRBV29-1; d_call: .; cdr3_length: 12; clone_size: .; j_call: TRBJ1-2; cdr3_aa: CSVIVPSDGYTF; cdr3_nt: TGCAGCGTTATAGTACCTAGCGATGGCTACACCTTC
v_call: TRBV9; d_call: .; cdr3_length: 15; clone_size: .; j_call: TRBJ1-1; cdr3_aa: CASTTTAGPPTEAFF; cdr3_nt: TGTGCCAGCACTACCACGGCAGGGCCCCCCACTGAAGCTTTCTTT
v_call: TRBV19; d_call: TRBD1; cdr3_length: 15; clone_size: .; j_call: TRBJ1-2; cdr3_aa: CATHEMGTGDGGYTF; cdr3_nt: TGTGCCACCCATGAAATGGGGACAGGGGACGGGGGCTACACCTTC
v_call: TRBV29-1; d_call: TRBD1; cdr3_length: 12; clone_size: .; j_call: TRBJ1-1; cdr3_aa: CSVDEGAPEAFF; cdr3_nt: TGCAGCGTTGACGAGGGGGCCCCTGAAGCTTTCTTT
v_call: TRBV27; d_call: .; cdr3_length: 17; clone_size: .; j_call: TRBJ1-6; cdr3_aa: CASSLSPAVPMNSPLHF; cdr3_nt: TGTGCCAGCAGTTTATCTCCAGCGGTGCCTATGAATTCACCCCTCCACTTT
v_call: TRBV6-5; d_call: .; cdr3_length: 13; clone_size: .; j_call: TRBJ1-2; cdr3_aa: CASSPVGGYGYTF; cdr3_nt: TGTGCCAGCAGCCCCGTGGGGGGCTATGGCTACACCTTC
v_call: TRBV4-1; d_call: .; cdr3_length: 16; clone_size: .; j_call: TRBJ2-5; cdr3_aa: CASSLNDGPRGETQYF; cdr3_nt: TGCGCCAGCAGCCTTAACGATGGCCCGCGGGGAGAGACCCAGTACTTC
v_call: TRBV20-1; d_call: .; cdr3_length: 11; clone_size: .; j_call: TRBJ1-5; cdr3_aa: CSARTQMTQHF; cdr3_nt: TGCAGTGCTAGAACCCAGATGACCCAGCATTTT
v_call: TRBV4-1; d_call: .; cdr3_length: 16; clone_size: .; j_call: TRBJ2-7; cdr3_aa: CASSQDMQGVYYEQYF; cdr3_nt: TGCGCCAGCAGCCAAGATATGCAGGGCGTGTACTACGAGCAGTACTTC
v_call: TRBV6-2/TRBV6-3; d_call: .; cdr3_length: 13; clone_size: once; j_call: TRBJ1-1; cdr3_aa: CASSYGRARAAFF; cdr3_nt: TGTGCCAGCAGTTACGGGCGGGCCCGCGCAGCTTTCTTT
v_call: TRBV7-3; d_call: TRBD2; cdr3_length: 18; clone_size: .; j_call: TRBJ2-5; cdr3_aa: CASSLRGGSGGYQETQYF; cdr3_nt: TGTGCCAGCAGCTTACGGGGCGGGAGCGGGGGGTACCAAGAGACCCAGTACTTC
v_call: TRBV5-4; d_call: .; cdr3_length: 12; clone_size: .; j_call: TRBJ1-1; cdr3_aa: CASRRVNTEAFF; cdr3_nt: TGTGCCAGTAGGAGAGTTAACACTGAAGCTTTCTTT
v_call: TRBV7-8; d_call: TRBD1; cdr3_length: 14; clone_size: .; j_call: TRBJ1-2; cdr3_aa: CASSFRTGNYGYTF; cdr3_nt: TGTGCCAGCAGCTTTAGGACAGGGAACTATGGCTACACCTTC
v_call: TRBV10-2; d_call: TRBD2; cdr3_length: 16; clone_size: .; j_call: TRBJ2-3; cdr3_aa: CASSSSLAGGLDTQYF; cdr3_nt: TGCGCCAGCAGTTCTAGCCTAGCGGGGGGTTTGGATACGCAGTATTTT
v_call: TRBV6-1; d_call: .; cdr3_length: 15; clone_size: .; j_call: TRBJ1-3; cdr3_aa: CASSEDRTAGNTIYF; cdr3_nt: TGTGCCAGCAGTGAAGATAGGACTGCTGGAAACACCATATATTTT
v_call: TRBV7-2; d_call: .; cdr3_length: 15; clone_size: .; j_call: TRBJ1-2; cdr3_aa: CASSPAEVGYYGYTF; cdr3_nt: TGTGCCAGCAGCCCCGCTGAGGTTGGGTACTATGGCTACACCTTC
v_call: TRBV29-1; d_call: .; cdr3_length: 12; clone_size: .; j_call: TRBJ2-1; cdr3_aa: CSGGLFYNEQFF; cdr3_nt: TGCAGCGGGGGACTCTTCTACAATGAGCAGTTCTTC
v_call: TRBV7-2; d_call: TRBD2; cdr3_length: 15; clone_size: .; j_call: TRBJ2-3; cdr3_aa: CASSPGLAVTDTQYF; cdr3_nt: TGTGCCAGCAGCCCGGGACTAGCTGTAACAGATACGCAGTATTTT
v_call: TRBV5-8; d_call: .; cdr3_length: 12; clone_size: .; j_call: TRBJ1-1; cdr3_aa: CASSFSLSEAFF; cdr3_nt: TGTGCCAGCAGCTTCAGTCTGTCTGAAGCTTTCTTT
v_call: TRBV10-3; d_call: TRBD2; cdr3_length: 17; clone_size: medium-sized; j_call: TRBJ2-1; cdr3_aa: CAISESGLAGARDEQFF; cdr3_nt: TGTGCCATCAGTGAGTCGGGACTAGCGGGGGCTAGGGATGAGCAGTTCTTC
v_call: TRBV14; d_call: .; cdr3_length: 13; clone_size: .; j_call: TRBJ1-2; cdr3_aa: CASSQTTGDGYTF; cdr3_nt: TGTGCCAGCAGCCAAACGACAGGTGATGGCTACACCTTC
v_call: TRBV5-1; d_call: .; cdr3_length: 14; clone_size: .; j_call: TRBJ1-4; cdr3_aa: CASSFGDLAEKLFF; cdr3_nt: TGCGCCAGCAGCTTCGGGGACCTAGCGGAAAAACTGTTTTTT
v_call: TRBV5-1; d_call: .; cdr3_length: 14; clone_size: .; j_call: TRBJ1-1; cdr3_aa: CASSLDIWNTEAFF; cdr3_nt: TGCGCCAGCAGCTTGGACATCTGGAACACTGAAGCTTTCTTT